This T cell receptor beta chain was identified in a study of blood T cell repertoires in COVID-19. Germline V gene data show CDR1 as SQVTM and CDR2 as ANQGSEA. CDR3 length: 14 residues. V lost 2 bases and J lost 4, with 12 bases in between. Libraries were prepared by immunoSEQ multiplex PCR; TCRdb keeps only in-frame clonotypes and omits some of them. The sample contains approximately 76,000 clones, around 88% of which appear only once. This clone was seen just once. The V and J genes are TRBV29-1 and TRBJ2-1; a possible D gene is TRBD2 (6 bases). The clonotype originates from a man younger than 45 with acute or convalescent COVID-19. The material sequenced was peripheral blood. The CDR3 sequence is CSVETGESYNEQFF. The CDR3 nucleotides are TGCAGCGTTGAAACGGGGGAATCATACAATGAGCAGTTCTTC.